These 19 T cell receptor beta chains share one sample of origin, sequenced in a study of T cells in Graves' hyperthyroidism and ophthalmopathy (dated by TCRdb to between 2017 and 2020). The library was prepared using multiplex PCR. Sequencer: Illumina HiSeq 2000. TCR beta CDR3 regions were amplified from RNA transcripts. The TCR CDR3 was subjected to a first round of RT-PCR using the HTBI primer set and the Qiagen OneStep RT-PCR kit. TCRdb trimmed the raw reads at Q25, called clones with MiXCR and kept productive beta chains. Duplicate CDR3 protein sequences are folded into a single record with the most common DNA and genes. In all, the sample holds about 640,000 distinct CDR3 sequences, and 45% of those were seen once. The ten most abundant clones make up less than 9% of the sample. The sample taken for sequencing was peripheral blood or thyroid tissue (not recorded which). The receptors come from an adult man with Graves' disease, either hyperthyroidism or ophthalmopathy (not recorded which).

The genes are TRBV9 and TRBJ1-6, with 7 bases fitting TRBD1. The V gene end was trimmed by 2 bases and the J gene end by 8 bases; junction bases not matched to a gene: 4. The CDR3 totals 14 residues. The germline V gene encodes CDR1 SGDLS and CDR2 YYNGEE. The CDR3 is CASSVGTDYSPLHF. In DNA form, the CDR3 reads TGTGCCAGCAGCGTCGGGACAGATTATTCACCCCTCCACTTT.

In nucleotides, the CDR3 is TGCGCCAGCACCGGGGTCTACGAGCAGTACTTC. As protein: CASTGVYEQYF. The rearrangement joins TRBV5-1 to TRBJ2-7; possibly TRBD2 for D (5 bases). Germline assignment: CDR1 SGHRS and CDR2 YFSETQ. The CDR3 has 11 amino acids. V was shortened by 6 bases and J by 3 bases, with 7 bases between the two germline ends.

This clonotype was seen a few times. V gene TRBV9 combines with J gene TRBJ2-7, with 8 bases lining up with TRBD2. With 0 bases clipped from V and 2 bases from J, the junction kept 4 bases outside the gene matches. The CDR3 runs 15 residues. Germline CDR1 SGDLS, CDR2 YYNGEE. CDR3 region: CASSVGPGGAYEQYF. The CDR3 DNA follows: TGTGCCAGCAGCGTAGGTCCGGGAGGGGCCTACGAGCAGTACTTC.

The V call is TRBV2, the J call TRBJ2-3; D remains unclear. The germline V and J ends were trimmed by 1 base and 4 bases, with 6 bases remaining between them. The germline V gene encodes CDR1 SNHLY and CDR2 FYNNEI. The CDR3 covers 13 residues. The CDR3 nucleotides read TGTGCCAGCAGTGAAGACGCCGCAGATACGCAGTATTTT. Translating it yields CASSEDAADTQYF.

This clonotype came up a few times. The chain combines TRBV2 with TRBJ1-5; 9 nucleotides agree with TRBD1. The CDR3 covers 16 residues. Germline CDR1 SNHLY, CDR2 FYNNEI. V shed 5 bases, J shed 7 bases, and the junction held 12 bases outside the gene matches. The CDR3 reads CASSPHTQGAKQPQHF. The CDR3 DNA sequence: TGTGCCAGCAGTCCCCACACACAGGGGGCGAAACAGCCCCAGCATTTT.

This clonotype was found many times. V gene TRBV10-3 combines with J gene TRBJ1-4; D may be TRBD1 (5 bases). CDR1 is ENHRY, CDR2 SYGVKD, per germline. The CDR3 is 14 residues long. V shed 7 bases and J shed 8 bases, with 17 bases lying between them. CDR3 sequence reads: CAITQGGVEEKLFF. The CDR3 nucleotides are TGTGCCATCACCCAAGGAGGGGTAGAGGAAAAACTGTTTTTT.

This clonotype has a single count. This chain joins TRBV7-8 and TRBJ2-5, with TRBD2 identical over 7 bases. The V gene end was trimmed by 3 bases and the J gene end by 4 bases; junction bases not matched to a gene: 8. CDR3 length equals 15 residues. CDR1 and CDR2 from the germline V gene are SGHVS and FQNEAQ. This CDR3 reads CASSFEGGDPETQYF. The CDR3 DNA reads TGTGCCAGCAGCTTTGAGGGAGGGGATCCAGAGACCCAGTACTTC.

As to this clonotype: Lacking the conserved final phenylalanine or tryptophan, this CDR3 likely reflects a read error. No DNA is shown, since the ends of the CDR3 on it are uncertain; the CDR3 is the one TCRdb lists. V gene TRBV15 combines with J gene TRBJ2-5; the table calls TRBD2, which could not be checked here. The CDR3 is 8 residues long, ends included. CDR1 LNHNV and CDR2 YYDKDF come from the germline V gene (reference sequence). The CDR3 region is CATSRDSP.

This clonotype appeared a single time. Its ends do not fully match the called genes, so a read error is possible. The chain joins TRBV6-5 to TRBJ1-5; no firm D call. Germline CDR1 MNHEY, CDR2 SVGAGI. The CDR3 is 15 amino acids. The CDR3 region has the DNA TGTGCCATCAGTTACAGACGTACGAGCAATCAGCCCCAGCATTTT. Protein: CAISYRRTSNQPQHF.

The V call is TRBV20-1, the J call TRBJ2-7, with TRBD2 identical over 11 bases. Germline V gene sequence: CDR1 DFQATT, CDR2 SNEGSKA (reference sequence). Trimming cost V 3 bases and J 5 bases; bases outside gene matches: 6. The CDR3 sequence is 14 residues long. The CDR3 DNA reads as TGCAGTGCTAGCCGTAGCGGGGGGGGGGACGAGCAGTACTTC. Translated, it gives CSASRSGGGDEQYF.

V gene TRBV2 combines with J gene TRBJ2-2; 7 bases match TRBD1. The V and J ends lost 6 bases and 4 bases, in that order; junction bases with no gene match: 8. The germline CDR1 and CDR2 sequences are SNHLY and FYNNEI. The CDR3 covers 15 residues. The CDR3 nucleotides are TGTGCCAGCAGCTCGACATGGACAGGCACCGGGGAGCTGTTTTTT. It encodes CASSSTWTGTGELFF.

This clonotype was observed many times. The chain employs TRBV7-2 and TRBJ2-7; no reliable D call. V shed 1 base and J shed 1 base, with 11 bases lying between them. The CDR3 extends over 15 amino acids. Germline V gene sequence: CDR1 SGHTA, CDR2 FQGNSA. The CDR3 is CASSLDHYSSYEQYF. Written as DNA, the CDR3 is TGTGCCAGCAGCTTAGATCACTACTCTTCCTACGAGCAGTACTTC.

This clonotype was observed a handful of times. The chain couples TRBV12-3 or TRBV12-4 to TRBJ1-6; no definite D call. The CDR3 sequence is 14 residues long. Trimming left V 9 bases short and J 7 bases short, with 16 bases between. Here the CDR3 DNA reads TGTGCCAGTCGAATGGTGGCAGAGAATTCACCCCTCCACTTT. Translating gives CASRMVAENSPLHF.

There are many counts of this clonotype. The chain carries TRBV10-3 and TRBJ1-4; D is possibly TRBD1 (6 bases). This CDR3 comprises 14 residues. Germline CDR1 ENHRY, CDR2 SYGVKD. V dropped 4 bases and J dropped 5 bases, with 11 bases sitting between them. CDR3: CAISGRGTNEKLFF. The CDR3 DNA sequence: TGTGCCATCAGTGGAAGGGGGACAAATGAAAAACTGTTTTTT.

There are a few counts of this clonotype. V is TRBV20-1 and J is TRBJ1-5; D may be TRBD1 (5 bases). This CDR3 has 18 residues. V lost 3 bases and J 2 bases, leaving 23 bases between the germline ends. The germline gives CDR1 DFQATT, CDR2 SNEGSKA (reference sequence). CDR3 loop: CSASANTGPGLGNQPQHF. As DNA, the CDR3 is TGCAGTGCTAGCGCCAATACGGGGCCGGGACTGGGCAATCAGCCCCAGCATTTT.

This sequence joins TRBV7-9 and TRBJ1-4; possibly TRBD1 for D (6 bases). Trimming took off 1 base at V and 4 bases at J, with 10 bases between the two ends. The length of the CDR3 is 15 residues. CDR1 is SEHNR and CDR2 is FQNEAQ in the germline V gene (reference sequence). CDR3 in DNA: TGTGCCAGCAGCTTAGTGGGACAATTTAATGAAAAACTGTTTTTT. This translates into CASSLVGQFNEKLFF.

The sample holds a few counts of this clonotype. This CDR3 is CASSPRTTTNEKLFF. The CDR3 coding sequence is TGTGCCAGCAGTCCCCGGACAACAACTAATGAAAAACTGTTTTTT. The chain joins TRBV7-8 to TRBJ1-4; TRBD1 might be the D (5 bases). V was cut by 6 bases and J by 0 bases, with 11 bases left in between. This CDR3 region has 15 residues. Germline values: CDR1 SGHVS, CDR2 FQNEAQ. The complete variable domain, with remaining parts taken from reference TRBV7-8 and TRBJ1-4, reads GAGVSQSPRYKVAKRGQDVALRCDPISGHVSLFWYQQALGQGPEFLTYFQNEAQLDKSGLPSDRFFAERPEGSVSTLKIQRTQQEDSAVYLCASSPRTTTNEKLFFGSGTQLSVL.

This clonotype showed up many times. The CDR3 nucleotides read TGTGCCAGTAGTACTACACGGGCCGGGGCCAACGTCCTGACTTTC. Amino acid sequence: CASSTTRAGANVLTF. This chain joins TRBV19 and TRBJ2-6; D is unclear. This CDR3 is 15 amino acids long. Between the trimmed V and J ends, which lost 4 bases and 4 bases, there was a span of 11 bases. The germline CDR1 and CDR2 sequences are LNHDA and SQIVND (reference sequence). The full variable domain, with the rest looked up from reference TRBV19 and TRBJ2-6, is DGGITQSPKYLFRKEGQNVTLSCEQNLNHDAMYWYRQDPGQGLRLIYYSQIVNDFQKGDIAEGYSVSREKKESFPLTVTSAQKNPTAFYLCASSTTRAGANVLTFGAGSRLTVL.

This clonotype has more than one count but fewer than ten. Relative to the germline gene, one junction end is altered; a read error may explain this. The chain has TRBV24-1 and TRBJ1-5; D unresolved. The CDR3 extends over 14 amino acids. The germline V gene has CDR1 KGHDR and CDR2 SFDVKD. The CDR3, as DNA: TGTGCCAGCAGTTTCGAGGGTCGCAATCAGCCCCAGCATTTT. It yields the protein CASSFEGRNQPQHF.